This T cell receptor (beta chain) was obtained from a study of CD8+CD57+ T cells in acquired aplastic anemia. Study-level findings and limits: Shared by patients and controls, 25 to 30 CD8+ CDR3s were abundant in patients.

Flow cytometry had shown expanded CD8+CD57+ cells in the patients chosen for sequencing. A word on this clonotype: Antigen specificity is unknown.

The V gene's germline CDR1 is SGHVS and CDR2 FQNEAQ. The CDR3 sequence is 12 residues long. J was trimmed by 8 bases and V by 6 bases; bases with no gene match: 4. Profiles of TCR beta VDJ and CDR3 were generated from a genomic DNA template. TCRdb re-called the reads with MiXCR, one entry per CDR3 protein. The sample has about 180,000 distinct CDR3 sequences; approximately 48% are singletons. Sample: sorted CD4+, CD8+, or CD8+CD57+ T cells (not recorded which) from PBMCs. This TCR was recovered from a human donor with aplastic anemia. J is TRBJ1-2 and V is TRBV7-8, with 9 bases matching TRBD1. In DNA form, the CDR3 reads TGTGCCAGCAGACAGGGGGCTTGGGGCTACACCTTC. Translated, it gives CASRQGAWGYTF. Drawing the rest from reference TRBV7-8 and TRBJ1-2, the complete variable domain is GAGVSQSPRYKVAKRGQDVALRCDPISGHVSLFWYQQALGQGPEFLTYFQNEAQLDKSGLPSDRFFAERPEGSVSTLKIQRTQQEDSAVYLCASRQGAWGYTFGSGTRLTVV.